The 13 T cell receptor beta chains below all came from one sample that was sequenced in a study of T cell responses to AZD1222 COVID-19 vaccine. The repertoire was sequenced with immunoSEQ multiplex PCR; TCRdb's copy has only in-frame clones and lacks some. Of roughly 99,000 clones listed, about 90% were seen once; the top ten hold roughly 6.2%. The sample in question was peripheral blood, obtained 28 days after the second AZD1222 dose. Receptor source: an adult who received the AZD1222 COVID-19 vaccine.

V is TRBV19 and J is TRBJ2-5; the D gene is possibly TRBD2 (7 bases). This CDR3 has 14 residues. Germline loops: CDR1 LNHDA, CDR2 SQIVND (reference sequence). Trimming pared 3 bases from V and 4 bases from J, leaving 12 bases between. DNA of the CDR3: TGTGCCAGTAGTATGAAGGGGGGGCGAGAGACCCAGTACTTC. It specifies CASSMKGGRETQYF.

Here the CDR3 reads CARRAGRAGCNEQFF. CDR3 nucleotides: TGTGCCAGACGAGCAGGGAGGGCCGGGTGCAATGAGCAGTTCTTC. V usage is TRBV11-3 and J usage is TRBJ2-1; 7 bases align to TRBD2. V gave up 9 bases and J gave up 6 bases; unmatched junction bases: 14. Germline V lookup: CDR1 SGHNT, CDR2 YENEEA. There are 15 residues in the CDR3. Full variable domain (rest looked up from reference TRBV11-3 and TRBJ2-1): EAGVVQSPRYKIIEKKQPVAFWCNPISGHNTLYWYLQNLGQGPELLIRYENEEAVDDSQLPKDRFSAERLKGVDSTLKIQPAELGDSAVYLCARRAGRAGCNEQFFGPGTRLTVL.

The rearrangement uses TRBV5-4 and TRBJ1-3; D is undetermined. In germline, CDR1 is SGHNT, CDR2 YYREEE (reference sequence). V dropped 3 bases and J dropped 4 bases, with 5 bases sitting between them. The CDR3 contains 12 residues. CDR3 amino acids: CASSSLGNTIYF. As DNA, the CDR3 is TGTGCCAGCAGCTCGCTGGGAAACACCATATATTTT.

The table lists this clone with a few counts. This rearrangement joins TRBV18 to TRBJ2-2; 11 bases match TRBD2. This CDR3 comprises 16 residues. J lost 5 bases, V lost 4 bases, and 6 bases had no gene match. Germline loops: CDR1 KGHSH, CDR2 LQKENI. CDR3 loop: CASSRTGTSGTGELFF. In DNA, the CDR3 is TGTGCCAGCTCACGAACCGGGACTAGCGGTACCGGGGAGCTGTTTTTT.

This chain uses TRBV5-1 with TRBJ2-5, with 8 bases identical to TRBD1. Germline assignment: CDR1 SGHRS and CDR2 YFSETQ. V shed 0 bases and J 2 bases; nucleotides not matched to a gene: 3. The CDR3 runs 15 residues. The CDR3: CASSLGGTGQETQYF. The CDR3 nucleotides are TGCGCCAGCAGCTTGGGGGGGACAGGACAAGAGACCCAGTACTTC.

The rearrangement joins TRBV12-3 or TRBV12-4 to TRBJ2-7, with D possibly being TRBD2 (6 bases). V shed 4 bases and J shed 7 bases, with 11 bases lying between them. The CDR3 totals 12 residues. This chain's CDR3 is CASSWDFREQYF. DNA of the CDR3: TGTGCCAGCAGTTGGGACTTCAGGGAGCAGTACTTC.

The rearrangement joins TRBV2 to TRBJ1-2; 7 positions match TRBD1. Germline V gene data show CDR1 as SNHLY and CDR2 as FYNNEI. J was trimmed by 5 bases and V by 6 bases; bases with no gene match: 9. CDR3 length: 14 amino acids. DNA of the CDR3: TGTGCCAGCAGCCAGAGGACAGGACCTTATGGCTACACCTTC. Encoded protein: CASSQRTGPYGYTF.

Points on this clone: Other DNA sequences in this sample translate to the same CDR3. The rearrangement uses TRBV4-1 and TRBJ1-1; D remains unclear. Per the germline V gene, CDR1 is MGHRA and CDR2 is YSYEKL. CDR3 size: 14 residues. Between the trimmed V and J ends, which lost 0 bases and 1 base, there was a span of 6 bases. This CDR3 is CASSQEGGNTEAFF. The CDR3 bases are TGCGCCAGCAGCCAAGAGGGCGGGAACACTGAAGCTTTCTTT.

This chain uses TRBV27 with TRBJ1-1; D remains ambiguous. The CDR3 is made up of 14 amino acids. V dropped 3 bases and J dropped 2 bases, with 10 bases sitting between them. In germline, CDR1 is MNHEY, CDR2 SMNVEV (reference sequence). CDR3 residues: CASSLTSINTEAFF. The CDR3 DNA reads TGTGCCAGCAGTTTGACATCCATTAACACTGAAGCTTTCTTT.

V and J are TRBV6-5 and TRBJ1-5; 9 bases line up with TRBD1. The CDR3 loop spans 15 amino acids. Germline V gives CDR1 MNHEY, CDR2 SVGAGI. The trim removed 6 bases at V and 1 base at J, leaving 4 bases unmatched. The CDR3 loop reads CASSKDRGSNQPQHF. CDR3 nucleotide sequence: TGTGCCAGCAGCAAAGACAGGGGGAGCAATCAGCCCCAGCATTTT.

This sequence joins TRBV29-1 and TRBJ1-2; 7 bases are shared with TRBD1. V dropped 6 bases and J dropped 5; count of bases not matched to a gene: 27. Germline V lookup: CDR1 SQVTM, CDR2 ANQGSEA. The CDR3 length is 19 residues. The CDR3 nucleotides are TGCAGCGTGACCTCTGTGGTGGGGACAGCCACCGGGAGTCGGTATGGCTACACCTTC. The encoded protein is CSVTSVVGTATGSRYGYTF. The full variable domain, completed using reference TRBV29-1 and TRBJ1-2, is SAVISQKPSRDICQRGTSLTIQCQVDSQVTMMFWYRQQPGQSLTLIATANQGSEATYESGFVIDKFPISRPNLTFSTLTVSNMSPEDSSIYLCSVTSVVGTATGSRYGYTFGSGTRLTVV.

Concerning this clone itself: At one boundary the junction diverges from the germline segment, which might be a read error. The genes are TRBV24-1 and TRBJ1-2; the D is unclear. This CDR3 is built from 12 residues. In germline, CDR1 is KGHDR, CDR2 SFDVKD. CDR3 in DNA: TGTGCTACCAGTGCCCGGAGCGGTGGCTACACCTTC. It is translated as CATSARSGGYTF.

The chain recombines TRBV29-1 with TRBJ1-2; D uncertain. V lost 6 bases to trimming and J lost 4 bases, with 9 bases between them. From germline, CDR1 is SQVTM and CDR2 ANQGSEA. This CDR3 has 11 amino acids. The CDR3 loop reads CSVPGPYGYTF. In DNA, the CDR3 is TGCAGCGTCCCCGGACCCTATGGCTACACCTTC.